This T cell receptor beta chain emerged from a study of breast tumors, draining lymph nodes, adjacent tissues. TCRdb reanalysed the multiplex PCR reads using MiXCR and keeps one entry per CDR3 protein. The data contain about 94,000 distinct CDR3 sequences, about 27% of them seen just once; the ten biggest clones take up 8% to 9%. Study findings and constraints: Data fit most tumor T cells coming from lymph node, expanding in tumor. Tumor TCR diversity was below lymph nodes but above nontumor tissue. Tumor T cell lymph node origin was a supported hypothesis, not proven.

V dropped 5 bases and J dropped 1 base, with 17 bases sitting between them. The CDR3 runs 16 residues. The V gene's germline CDR1 is SGHTA and CDR2 FQGNSA. There are many counts of this clonotype. What it binds is unknown. Breast cancer patients provided tissue from their axillary draining lymph nodes. The source of this sequence is a female donor with breast cancer. Some clones in this sample may be carry-over from other donors' samples. The V call is TRBV7-2, the J call TRBJ1-2; D is uncertain. The sequenced sample consisted of axillary lymph node tissue. CDR3 nucleotide sequence: TGTGCCAGCAGCCCCACCAAGGGTGGCAATAACTATGGCTACACCTTC. Encoded protein: CASSPTKGGNNYGYTF.